This TCR beta chain was identified during a study of blood T cell repertoires in COVID-19. Study information: PBMCs, B-cell-depleted T cells, or T cells provided the cDNA or gDNA that made up the material.

From germline, CDR1 is MDHEN and CDR2 SYDVKM. This CDR3 has 15 amino acids. Trimming cost V 1 base and J 9 bases, with 16 bases left between them. The assay was immunoSEQ multiplex PCR, and TCRdb's table has in-frame clones only and misses some. This sample has around 300,000 clones; 88% occur once, and the top ten carry 1%. Sequencing was done on a sample of PBMCs or T cells enriched from blood (not recorded which). The TCR was taken from a woman aged 30 to 39 who had recovered from COVID-19. V gene TRBV28 combines with J gene TRBJ2-1; tentative D call: TRBD2 (5 bases). DNA for the CDR3: TGTGCCAGCAGTTTATCAAGGCAGCTAGCAAGTGAGCAGTTCTTC. It codes for CASSLSRQLASEQFF.